This T cell receptor beta chain came from a study of T cell clusters in autoimmune cytopenias. This clonotype shows up as medium-sized by frequency. Germline CDR1 is ENHRY and CDR2 is SYGVKD. This CDR3 comprises 16 residues. Multiplex touch-down PCR amplified TRB using TRB-A and TRB-B pools in one tube. TCRdb reprocessed the multiplex PCR reads and reports one entry per CDR3 protein, with no DNA. The repertoire shows some 6,200 distinct CDR3 sequences; the top ten hold 4.5% to 5.5%. Some 39,000 genome equivalents of blood DNA were amplified for TRB. The chain employs TRBV10-3 and TRBJ1-2; TCRdb's D call, TRBD1, is unchecked because there is no DNA. This clonotype was obtained from a human donor with an autoimmune cytopenia or autoimmune hepatitis (not recorded which). The source material was peripheral blood. The CDR3 region is CAIRGTGFGGTNGYTF.